This T cell receptor (beta chain) is from a study of response to subunit inactivated influenza vaccine. Study-level points and caveats: Each seasonal influenza vaccination, the authors suggested, recruits few new T cells.

Losses at the gene ends were 3 bases for V and 7 bases for J; bases not matched to a gene: 5. This CDR3 contains 14 residues. Looked up from germline, CDR1 is DFQATT and CDR2 is SNEGSKA (reference sequence). The sample holds a few counts of this clonotype. The antigen is unknown. TCRdb re-called the RT-PCR reads with MiXCR, one entry per CDR3 protein. The sample contains 650,000 to 700,000 distinct CDR3 sequences, approximately 14% of which appear only once. The sequence was obtained from a man aged 50-59 years who received an inactivated influenza vaccine. The chain couples TRBV20-1 to TRBJ1-5; TRBD1 agrees at 11 bases. The sequenced sample was PBMCs from blood, obtained 12 days after vaccination. The CDR3 loop reads CSARPGTGGQPQHF. CDR3 bases: TGCAGTGCTAGGCCCGGGACAGGGGGACAGCCCCAGCATTTT.